Given below is one T cell receptor (beta chain) in context. Its target is unknown. Assay: immunoSEQ multiplex PCR; the TCRdb copy retains only in-frame clones and omits some. The table lists 180,000 or so clones, about 87% of them singletons, with more than 4% in the top ten. This record belongs to a study of T cell responses to AZD1222 COVID-19 vaccine. Study-level points and caveats: Seropositive at baseline were only a handful of AZD1222 recipients. Possibly, clonal diversity was underestimated; donors were largely white British and included more females. Regions 160-218 and 743-854 dominated among vaccine-associated CD4 TCRs spanning spike.

V was pared by 5 bases and J by 2 bases, with 6 bases of the junction left unmatched. This CDR3 spans 15 amino acids. The germline CDR1 and CDR2 sequences are KGHSH and LQKENI. The source material was peripheral blood, sampled 28 days after the second dose of the MenACWY control vaccine. The chain carries TRBV18 and TRBJ1-3, with 7 bases lining up with TRBD1. The receptor was derived from an adult who received the MenACWY meningococcal vaccine as a control. The CDR3 region has the DNA TGTGCCAGCTCAAGTACAGGGGTACCTGGAAACACCATATATTTT. Encoded protein: CASSSTGVPGNTIYF.